The TCR beta chain described here comes from a study of blood T cell repertoires in COVID-19. About the research overall: There were acute and convalescent COVID-19 samples, and they came from the United States, Italy and Spain. T cells, B-cell-depleted T cells, or PBMCs provided the cDNA or gDNA that served as material.

This CDR3 comprises 15 residues. V trimming: 6 bases; J trimming: 5 bases; junction bases outside the gene matches: 11. Germline V lookup: CDR1 SNHLY, CDR2 FYNNEI. In the original analysis: Nucleated cell number was recorded as an estimate derived from reference gene primer amplification. The assay was immunoSEQ multiplex PCR, and TCRdb's table has in-frame clones only and misses some. The V and J calls and clone size are taken from that table; D and trimming were inferred from the DNA. The sample carries about 36,000 clones, about 77% recorded once. J is TRBJ2-3 and V is TRBV2, with 7 bases matching TRBD2. The source is a man aged 60 to 69 with acute or convalescent COVID-19. The sample was peripheral blood. CDR3 sequence (DNA): TGTGCCAGCAGCCCGACCGGGAGGACCGGAGATACGCAGTATTTT. Translation gives CASSPTGRTGDTQYF.